This T cell receptor (beta chain) was sequenced for a study of blood T cell repertoires in COVID-19. Study at large: The United States, Italy and Spain supplied acute and convalescent COVID-19 samples.

Original methodology: Reference gene primer amplification gave estimated nucleated cell counts. The method was immunoSEQ multiplex PCR; TCRdb's version includes in-frame clones alone and lacks a portion of them. V and J calls and clone size come straight from that table; D and trimming were deduced from the DNA. The table shows 200,000 to 250,000 clones, with 88% occurring only once. V gave up 7 bases and J gave up 6 bases; unmatched junction bases: 10. The germline CDR1 and CDR2 sequences are SGHRS and YFSETQ. There are 14 residues in the CDR3. This TCR came from a woman aged 60-75 years with acute or convalescent COVID-19. What was sequenced was peripheral blood. This rearrangement joins TRBV5-1 to TRBJ2-1, with TRBD2 identical over 7 bases. Here the CDR3 reads CASSPGGVGNEQFF. CDR3 nucleotide sequence: TGCGCCAGCTCCCCGGGAGGCGTGGGCAATGAGCAGTTCTTC. The variable domain in full, with the rest retrieved from reference TRBV5-1 and TRBJ2-1, is KAGVTQTPRYLIKTRGQQVTLSCSPISGHRSVSWYQQTPGQGLQFLFEYFSETQRNKGNFPGRFSGRQFSNSRSEMNVSTLELGDSALYLCASSPGGVGNEQFFGPGTRLTVL.